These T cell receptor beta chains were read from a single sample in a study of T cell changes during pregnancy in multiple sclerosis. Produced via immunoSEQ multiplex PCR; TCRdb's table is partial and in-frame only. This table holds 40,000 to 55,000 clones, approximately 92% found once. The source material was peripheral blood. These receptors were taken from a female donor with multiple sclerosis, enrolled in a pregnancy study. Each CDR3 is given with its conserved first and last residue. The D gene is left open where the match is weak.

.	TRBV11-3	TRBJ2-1	CASSPPSYNEQFF
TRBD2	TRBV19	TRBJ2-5	CASSTGGETQYF
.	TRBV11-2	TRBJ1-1	CASSPRQSNTEAFF
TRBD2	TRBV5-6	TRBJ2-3	CASSLEGGLLDTQYF
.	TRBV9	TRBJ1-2	CASSVAGTDYGYTF
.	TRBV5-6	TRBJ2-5	CASSPPWPLVETQYF
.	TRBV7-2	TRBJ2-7	CASSLDGGNEQYF
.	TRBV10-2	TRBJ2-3	CASSQSHRGDTQYF
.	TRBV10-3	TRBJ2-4	CAISKGLAKNIQYF
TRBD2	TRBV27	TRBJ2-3	CASSYSSGRSTDTQYF
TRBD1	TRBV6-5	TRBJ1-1	CASSYDRVRTEAFF
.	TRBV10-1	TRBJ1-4	CASTWAGADEKLFF
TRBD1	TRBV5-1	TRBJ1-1	CASSLLGTGQTEAFF
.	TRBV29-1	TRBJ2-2	CSVRNTGELFF
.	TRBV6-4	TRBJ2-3	CARLGTDTQYF
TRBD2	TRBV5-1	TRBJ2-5	CASSLVLAAKETQYF
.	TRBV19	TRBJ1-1	CASSSVSEAFF
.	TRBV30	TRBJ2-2	CAWSVGLVANTGELFF
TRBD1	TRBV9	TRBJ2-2	CASSVGPGQGHTGELFF
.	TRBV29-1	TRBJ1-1	CSASTGQVRTGSTAEAFF
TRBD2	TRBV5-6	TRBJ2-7	CASSLGLAGLREQYF
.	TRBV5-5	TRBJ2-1	CASSLTSINEQFF
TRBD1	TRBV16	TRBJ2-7	CASSPRTGRSEQYF
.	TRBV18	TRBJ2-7	CASSPDGYEQYF
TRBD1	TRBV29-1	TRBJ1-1	CSARQGNTEAFF
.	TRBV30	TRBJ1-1	CAWSSWVGTEAFF
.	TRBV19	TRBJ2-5	CASSRTGGYQETQYF
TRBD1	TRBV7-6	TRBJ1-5	CASSLQTGTAQYSNQPQHF
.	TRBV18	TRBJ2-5	CASSLRGETQYF
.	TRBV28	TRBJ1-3	CASSLWGFQKDSGNTIYF
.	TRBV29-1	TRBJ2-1	CSVGRNNEQFF
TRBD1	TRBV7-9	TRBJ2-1	CASISGQGGSEQFF
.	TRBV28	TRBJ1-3	CASTISFENTIYF
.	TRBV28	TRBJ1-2	CASSLDTHGYTF
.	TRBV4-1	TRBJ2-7	CASSQEGWEPKTYEQYF
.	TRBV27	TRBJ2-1	CASSLLWTASSYNEQFF
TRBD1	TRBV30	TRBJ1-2	CAWNRGGFPYGYTF
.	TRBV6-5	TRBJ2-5	CASSPRREETQYF
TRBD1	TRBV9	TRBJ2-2	CASSFQGAGELFF
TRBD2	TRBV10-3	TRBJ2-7	CAISESESGGSYEQYF
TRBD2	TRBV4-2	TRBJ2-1	CASSQDLIGGGRVAYNEQFF
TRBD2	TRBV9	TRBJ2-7	CASSPRTSGANTYEQYF
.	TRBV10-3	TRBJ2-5	CAIGWGDGETQYF
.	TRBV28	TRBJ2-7	CASSFRRGGYEQYF
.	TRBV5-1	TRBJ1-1	CASRGGAQNTEAFF
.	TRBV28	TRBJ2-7	CASSFQGRLSYEQYF
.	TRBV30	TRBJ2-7	CAWSLLVSSYEQYF
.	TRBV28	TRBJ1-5	CASSSRQPQHF
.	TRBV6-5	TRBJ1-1	CASSPRQMNTEAFF
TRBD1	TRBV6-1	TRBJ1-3	CASSTGDGNTIYF
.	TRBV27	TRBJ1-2	CASSSLQGRGYTF
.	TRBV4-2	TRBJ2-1	CASSQVGGGDPYNEQFF
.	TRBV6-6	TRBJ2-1	CASRDITTVEEQFF
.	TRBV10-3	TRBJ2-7	CAISEDTSSYEQYF